One sample yielded the 7 T cell receptor beta chains listed below, sequenced in a study of T cell responses to AZD1222 COVID-19 vaccine. Assay: immunoSEQ multiplex PCR; the TCRdb copy retains only in-frame clones and omits some. This table has some 130,000 clones, roughly 91% appearing once. The sample consisted of peripheral blood, taken 28 days after the second AZD1222 dose. These receptor sequences come from an adult who received the AZD1222 COVID-19 vaccine.

A note on this clone: This sample includes further DNA sequences coding for the same CDR3. This sequence joins TRBV18 and TRBJ1-1; no clear D. The CDR3 sequence is 13 residues long. Trimming removed 3 bases at V and 2 bases at J, with 7 bases between. Per the germline V gene, CDR1 is KGHSH and CDR2 is LQKENI. The CDR3 coding sequence is TGTGCCAGCTCACCTCCTGGAAACACTGAAGCTTTCTTT. Encoded protein: CASSPPGNTEAFF.

The chain has TRBV4-2 and TRBJ1-2; D unresolved. This CDR3 spans 16 amino acids. In germline, CDR1 is LGHNA, CDR2 YNFKEQ. Trimming pared 0 bases from V and 0 bases from J, leaving 11 bases between. In DNA form, the CDR3 reads TGTGCCAGCAGCCAAGACGTAAGGCGAGCTAACTATGGCTACACCTTC. Protein sequence: CASSQDVRRANYGYTF.

The genes are TRBV5-1 and TRBJ1-5, with D unresolved. Trimming removed 4 bases from V and 3 bases from J, with 14 bases in between. CDR1 is SGHRS, CDR2 YFSETQ, per germline. This CDR3 is 15 amino acids long. CDR3 sequence reads: CASSPAPGDNQPQHF. CDR3 DNA: TGCGCCAGCAGCCCGGCTCCGGGAGACAATCAGCCCCAGCATTTT.

This clone was found once. This chain's CDR3 is CASSLEGQIYNEQFF. CDR3 nucleotide sequence: TGTGCCAGCAGTTTGGAAGGACAAATCTACAATGAGCAGTTCTTC. The chain combines TRBV27 with TRBJ2-1; tentative D call: TRBD1 (5 bases). Germline CDR1 and CDR2: MNHEY and SMNVEV (reference sequence). The CDR3 is 15 amino acids. Between the trimmed V and J ends, which lost 3 bases and 3 bases, there was a span of 12 bases.

V is TRBV10-3 and J is TRBJ2-3, with TRBD2 identical over 10 bases. Germline loops: CDR1 ENHRY, CDR2 SYGVKD. This CDR3 is 16 amino acids long. V gave up 2 bases and J gave up 1 base; unmatched junction bases: 3. The chain's CDR3 is CAISEVLAGGTDTQYF. As DNA, the CDR3 is TGTGCCATCAGTGAGGTGCTAGCGGGGGGCACAGATACGCAGTATTTT.

The rearrangement uses TRBV9 and TRBJ1-1; TRBD1 matches at 7 bases. Losses at the gene ends were 0 bases for V and 0 bases for J; bases not matched to a gene: 8. Per the germline V gene, CDR1 is SGDLS and CDR2 is YYNGEE. The CDR3 extends over 17 amino acids. This CDR3 reads CASSVVDREVVNTEAFF. The CDR3 nucleotides are TGTGCCAGCAGCGTAGTTGACAGGGAGGTGGTGAACACTGAAGCTTTCTTT.

The chain uses TRBV3-1 (or the pseudogene TRBV3-2) and TRBJ2-1; maybe TRBD1 (5 bases). The V gene lost 8 bases and the J gene lost 5 bases, with 16 bases spanning the gap. The CDR3 has 14 amino acids. The germline gives CDR1 LGHDT, CDR2 YNNKEL (reference sequence). As DNA, the CDR3 is TGTGCCAGCCAGGGAACGACGGGCAACAATGAGCAGTTCTTC. It encodes CASQGTTGNNEQFF.